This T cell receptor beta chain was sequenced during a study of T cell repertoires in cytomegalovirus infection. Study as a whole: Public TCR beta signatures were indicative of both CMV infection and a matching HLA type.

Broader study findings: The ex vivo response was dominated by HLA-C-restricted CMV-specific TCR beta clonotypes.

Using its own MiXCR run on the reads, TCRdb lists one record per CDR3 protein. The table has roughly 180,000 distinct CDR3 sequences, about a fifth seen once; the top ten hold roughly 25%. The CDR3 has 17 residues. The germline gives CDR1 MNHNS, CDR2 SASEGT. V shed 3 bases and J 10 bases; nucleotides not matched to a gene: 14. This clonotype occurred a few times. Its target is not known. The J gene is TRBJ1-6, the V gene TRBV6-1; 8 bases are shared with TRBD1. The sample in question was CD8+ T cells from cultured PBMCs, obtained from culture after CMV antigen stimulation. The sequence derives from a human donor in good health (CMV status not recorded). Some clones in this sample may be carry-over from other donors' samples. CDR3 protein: CASSDAAGGIPHSPLHF. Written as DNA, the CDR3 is TGTGCCAGCAGTGACGCGGCAGGGGGCATTCCCCACTCACCCCTCCACTTT.